These 21 T cell receptor beta chains were all obtained from the same sample, sequenced in a study of shared clonotypes between healthy human individuals. Measured with immunoSEQ multiplex PCR; TCRdb has only the in-frame clones, and not every one. The sample gives 2,500,000 or so clones, more than 85% of which show up once; approximately 0.36% is in the top ten. The sequenced material came from naive CD4+ T cells from PBMCs. Subset here: CD45RA+ positively selected. The receptors were gathered from a man aged 18 to 30 in good health. Some clones in this sample may be carry-over from other donors' samples.

J is TRBJ2-1 and V is TRBV28; TRBD2 agrees at 14 bases. The CDR3 runs 17 residues. In germline, CDR1 is MDHEN, CDR2 SYDVKM. V gave up 5 bases and J gave up 8 bases; unmatched junction bases: 11. Here the CDR3 reads CASSTNPGLAGGDEQFF. The CDR3 DNA reads TGTGCCAGCAGTACAAACCCCGGACTAGCGGGAGGTGATGAGCAGTTCTTC.

The chain employs TRBV28 and TRBJ2-7; 10 positions agree with TRBD2. Germline V lookup: CDR1 MDHEN, CDR2 SYDVKM. CDR3 size: 14 residues. After removal of 6 bases from V and 4 bases from J, the junction contained 6 bases not matched to a gene. The CDR3 DNA follows: TGTGCCAGCAGGGCTAGCGGGAGTTGGTACGAGCAGTACTTC. Its translation: CASRASGSWYEQYF.

Turning to this clone: This sample also contains other DNA sequences that code for the same CDR3. The chain uses TRBV30 and TRBJ2-7; TRBD2 matches at 13 bases. V shed 3 bases, J shed 5 bases, and the junction held 4 bases outside the gene matches. This CDR3 region has 14 residues. The germline CDR1 and CDR2 sequences are GTSNPN and SVGIG (reference sequence). CDR3: CAWSGLAGAHEQYF. CDR3 nucleotides: TGTGCCTGGAGCGGACTAGCGGGAGCCCACGAGCAGTACTTC.

V gene TRBV5-4 combines with J gene TRBJ2-5, with 7 positions matching TRBD1. Unmatched junction bases numbered 10, after V lost 0 bases and J lost 5 bases. The germline V gene has CDR1 SGHNT and CDR2 YYREEE (reference sequence). The CDR3 is made up of 16 amino acids. CDR3 in amino acids: CASSLGVTGTAETQYF. CDR3 nucleotide sequence: TGTGCCAGCAGCTTGGGTGTGACAGGGACGGCCGAGACCCAGTACTTC.

The CDR3 sequence is CASRDVNTEAFF. The CDR3 coding sequence is TGTGCCAGCAGGGACGTGAACACTGAAGCTTTCTTT. V and J are TRBV2 and TRBJ1-1; D is uncertain. There are 12 residues in the CDR3. Looked up from germline, CDR1 is SNHLY and CDR2 is FYNNEI. V was clipped by 6 bases and J by 0 bases, with 5 bases between them.

The chain carries TRBV27 and TRBJ2-7; 8 nucleotides match TRBD1. Germline-derived CDR1 and CDR2 are MNHEY and SMNVEV (reference sequence). The J segment lost 6 bases and the V segment lost 3 bases, leaving 13 bases of the junction unmatched. There are 16 residues in the CDR3. CDR3 protein: CASSLLTPGGKGEQYF. The CDR3 bases are TGTGCCAGCAGTTTGCTCACCCCAGGGGGCAAGGGCGAGCAGTACTTC.

Concerning this clone: In the same sample, other DNA sequences code for this CDR3. The V gene is TRBV5-1, the J gene TRBJ2-7; perhaps TRBD1 as D (6 bases). Germline V gene data show CDR1 as SGHRS and CDR2 as YFSETQ. V shed 3 bases and J shed 1 base, with 11 bases lying between them. There are 14 residues in the CDR3. The DNA of the CDR3 is TGCGCCAGCAGCTCCCCCGGACAGTCCTACGAGCAGTACTTC. It translates to CASSSPGQSYEQYF.

V is TRBV29-1 and J is TRBJ1-2, with D hard to call. Germline-derived CDR1 and CDR2 are SQVTM and ANQGSEA. CDR3 length equals 11 residues. Deletions cut 5 bases from V and 6 bases from J, with 10 bases between. The CDR3 region is CSVSIGHGYTF. CDR3 DNA sequence: TGCAGCGTTTCTATAGGGCATGGCTACACCTTC.

This chain joins TRBV28 and TRBJ2-1; D unclear. The CDR3 has 13 residues. The germline V gene encodes CDR1 MDHEN and CDR2 SYDVKM. Trimming pared 6 bases from V and 9 bases from J, leaving 15 bases between. Written as DNA, the CDR3 is TGTGCCAGCAGGTCCACTGGGTTTGCTGAGCAGTTCTTC. Translating it yields CASRSTGFAEQFF.

V gene TRBV7-3 combines with J gene TRBJ2-6; D is unresolved. V shed 3 bases and J shed 2 bases, with 8 bases lying between them. Germline V gene data show CDR1 as SGHTA and CDR2 as FQGTGA. The CDR3 is 15 residues long. CDR3 DNA: TGTGCCAGCAGCTTTCCAGGTCCTGGGGCCAACGTCCTGACTTTC. Its translation is CASSFPGPGANVLTF.

The V gene is TRBV7-9, the J gene TRBJ2-1, with D perhaps TRBD1 (5 bases). The CDR3 is made up of 16 amino acids. V dropped 4 bases and J dropped 5 bases, with 18 bases sitting between them. The germline V gene encodes CDR1 SEHNR and CDR2 FQNEAQ (reference sequence). CDR3 sequence: CASSSIDWGWDNEQFF. CDR3 bases: TGTGCCAGCAGCTCTATAGACTGGGGCTGGGACAATGAGCAGTTCTTC.

The DNA of the CDR3 is TGTGCCAGCAGCTATCGCCGGACAGGAAACTACGAGCAGTACTTC. Its protein product is CASSYRRTGNYEQYF. This chain joins TRBV11-1 and TRBJ2-7; 7 bases match TRBD1. The CDR3 extends over 15 amino acids. V dropped 4 bases and J dropped 3; count of bases not matched to a gene: 9. Germline-derived CDR1 and CDR2 are SGHAT and FQDESV (reference sequence).

The V gene is TRBV28, the J gene TRBJ1-2; D may be TRBD1 (5 bases). The germline V and J ends were trimmed by 6 bases and 2 bases, with 13 bases remaining between them. The CDR3 has 14 amino acids. Germline CDR1 is MDHEN and CDR2 is SYDVKM. DNA for the CDR3: TGTGCCAGCAGCACCGGGGGTGGAAACTATGGCTACACCTTC. It translates to CASSTGGGNYGYTF.

This clone showed up just once. V is TRBV28 and J is TRBJ1-1, with D unresolved. Trimming removed 4 bases at V and 0 bases at J, with 9 bases between. The CDR3 runs 14 residues. Germline V gene sequence: CDR1 MDHEN, CDR2 SYDVKM. CDR3 nucleotide sequence: TGTGCCAGCAGTTCCCGGGCCATGAACACTGAAGCTTTCTTT. Translating gives CASSSRAMNTEAFF.

V is TRBV11-3 and J is TRBJ2-2; D is unresolved. With 3 bases removed from V and 7 bases from J, the gap between germline ends came to 9 bases. Germline CDR1 SGHNT, CDR2 YENEEA. CDR3 size: 13 residues. Here the CDR3 reads CASSLSWGGELFF. The CDR3 DNA is TGTGCCAGCAGCTTGTCGTGGGGCGGGGAGCTGTTTTTT.

The CDR3 DNA is TGTGCCAGCAGCCTCGGGACTAGCGGGAGGGCCCGCGACGAGCAGTACTTC. Translation: CASSLGTSGRARDEQYF. The chain employs TRBV7-2 and TRBJ2-7; 16 positions match TRBD2. The CDR3 is made up of 17 amino acids. Germline V lookup: CDR1 SGHTA, CDR2 FQGNSA. The ends lost 5 bases at V and 5 bases at J; junction bases unmatched: 9.

The CDR3 sequence: CASSFNNYEQFF. DNA of the CDR3: TGTGCCAGCAGCTTCAATAACTACGAGCAGTTCTTC. The V gene is TRBV7-2, the J gene TRBJ2-1; D gene uncertain. Germline V gene sequence: CDR1 SGHTA, CDR2 FQGNSA. The CDR3 length is 12 residues. Trimming cost V 3 bases and J 10 bases, with 10 bases left between them.

V gene TRBV10-3 combines with J gene TRBJ2-7; 7 bases are shared with TRBD1. The ends lost 3 bases at V and 4 bases at J; junction bases unmatched: 9. Looked up from germline, CDR1 is ENHRY and CDR2 is SYGVKD. CDR3 length equals 15 residues. The CDR3 spells CAISDLRQGVYEQYF. The CDR3 DNA is TGTGCCATCAGTGATCTTAGGCAGGGGGTTTACGAGCAGTACTTC.

The chain joins TRBV7-8 to TRBJ2-3; D may be TRBD2 (6 bases). Germline CDR1 reads SGHVS; CDR2 reads FQNEAQ. This CDR3 comprises 13 residues. The V gene lost 5 bases and the J gene lost 0 bases, with 6 bases spanning the gap. CDR3 protein: CASSAGSTDTQYF. CDR3 nucleotide sequence: TGTGCCAGCAGCGCGGGAAGCACAGATACGCAGTATTTT.

This clone has only one observation. The chain couples TRBV13 to TRBJ2-1; TRBD2 matches at 9 bases. Trimming cost V 2 bases and J 8 bases; bases outside gene matches: 10. This CDR3 spans 16 amino acids. Germline values: CDR1 PRHDT, CDR2 FYEKMQ (reference sequence). As DNA, the CDR3 is TGTGCCAGCAGCTTATCAAGCGGGAGGAGGTCGGATGAGCAGTTCTTC. This sequence encodes CASSLSSGRRSDEQFF.

The rearrangement links TRBV5-1 to TRBJ2-5; 12 bases match TRBD1. This CDR3 region has 15 residues. Losses at the gene ends were 3 bases for V and 5 bases for J; bases not matched to a gene: 5. Germline lookup yields CDR1 SGHRS and CDR2 YFSETQ. The CDR3 region has the DNA TGCGCCAGCAGCTGGGGACAGGGGGCGAGGGAGACCCAGTACTTC. Amino acids: CASSWGQGARETQYF.